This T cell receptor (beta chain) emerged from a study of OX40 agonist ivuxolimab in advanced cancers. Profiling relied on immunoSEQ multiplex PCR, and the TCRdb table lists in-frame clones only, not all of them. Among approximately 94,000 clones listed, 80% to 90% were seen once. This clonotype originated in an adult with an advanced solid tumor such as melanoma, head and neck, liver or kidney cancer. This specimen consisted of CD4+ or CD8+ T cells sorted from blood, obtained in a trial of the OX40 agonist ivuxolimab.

The CDR3 is CASSEHQRGEQYF. The DNA of the CDR3 is TGTGCCAGCAGTGAACACCAGCGGGGGGAGCAGTACTTC. V usage is TRBV2 and J usage is TRBJ2-7, with 8 nucleotides matching TRBD2. Germline trimming cut 2 bases from V and 7 bases from J; bases unmatched to any gene: 4. The CDR3 runs 13 residues. In germline, CDR1 is SNHLY, CDR2 FYNNEI.